The 15 T cell receptor beta chains presented below share a single source sample, sequenced in a study of T cells after yellow fever vaccination. One entry per CDR3 protein, called by TCRdb with MiXCR from the 5' RACE reads. The sample yields some 260,000 distinct CDR3 sequences, about 5% seen once. The sample was CD4+ T cells sorted from PBMCs, taken on the day of the yellow fever booster vaccination. All receptors come from a man younger than 35 who received the YFV17D yellow fever vaccine.

CDR3 amino acids: CASSLRTDAGYTF. CDR3 DNA: TGTGCCAGCAGTTTACGGACAGATGCTGGCTACACCTTC. The rearrangement joins TRBV12-3 or TRBV12-4 to TRBJ1-2, with D maybe TRBD1 (6 bases). Trimming shortened V by 2 bases and J by 7 bases, and 11 bases separated the two germline ends. This CDR3 has 13 residues.

This clonotype came up many times. V usage is TRBV4-3 and J usage is TRBJ2-5; D possibly corresponds to TRBD2 (5 bases). The length of the CDR3 is 14 residues. CDR1 is LGHNA and CDR2 is YSLEER in the germline V gene. V was shortened by 0 bases and J by 5 bases, with 10 bases between the two germline ends. DNA of the CDR3: TGCGCCAGCAGCCAAGATCGGGATAGGGAGACCCAGTACTTC. It translates to CASSQDRDRETQYF.

This clonotype was counted a few times. This chain uses TRBV7-2 with TRBJ2-3, with no clear D. This CDR3 spans 15 amino acids. Trimming stripped 5 bases from V and 0 bases from J, with 12 bases between. CDR1 and CDR2 (germline): SGHTA, FQGNSA. CDR3 DNA sequence: TGTGCCAGCAGCCCTTTCGGAGCTAGCACAGATACGCAGTATTTT. Its protein product is CASSPFGASTDTQYF.

The table lists this clonotype with many counts. The chain has TRBV28 and TRBJ2-6; D ambiguous. V lost 8 bases and J lost 0, with 5 bases in between. Germline CDR1 reads MDHEN; CDR2 reads SYDVKM. The CDR3 runs to 13 residues. CDR3 sequence: CASLSSGANVLTF. The CDR3 DNA reads as TGTGCCAGCTTAAGCTCTGGGGCCAACGTCCTGACTTTC.

CDR3 DNA sequence: TGTGCTAGTGGCACCCGGGCTGGCCTGGAGACCCAGTACTTC. As protein: CASGTRAGLETQYF. The chain is built from TRBV12-5 and TRBJ2-5; D ambiguous. CDR1 and CDR2 from the germline V gene are LGHNT and FRNRAP. The CDR3 is 14 residues long. The V and J ends lost 6 bases and 5 bases respectively, with 16 bases between them.

This clonotype was observed a few times. V and J are TRBV6-5 and TRBJ1-2, with TRBD1 as a possible D gene (5 bases). The V gene lost 6 bases and the J gene lost 7 bases, with 9 bases spanning the gap. The CDR3 totals 11 residues. CDR1 and CDR2 from the germline V gene are MNHEY and SVGAGI. The CDR3 reads CASRQGGGYTF. Here the CDR3 DNA reads TGTGCCAGCAGGCAGGGTGGTGGCTACACCTTC.

The V gene is TRBV2, the J gene TRBJ2-3, with TRBD2 matching 12 bases. J gave up 8 bases and V 5 bases, and 8 bases lay outside the gene matches. Per germline, CDR1 SNHLY and CDR2 FYNNEI. This CDR3 comprises 15 residues. Here the CDR3 DNA reads TGTGCCAGCAGTCTGACTAGCGGGGGTCTTACTACGCAGTATTTT. Its protein is CASSLTSGGLTTQYF.

This clonotype turned up a few times. This sequence joins TRBV6-1 and TRBJ1-1; TRBD1 agrees at 7 bases. J was trimmed by 4 bases and V by 7 bases; bases with no gene match: 9. The CDR3 extends over 14 amino acids. Germline V CDR1 and CDR2: MNHNS, SASEGT. The CDR3 sequence: CASTEGAASTEAFF. The CDR3 DNA reads TGTGCCAGCACGGAGGGGGCTGCGAGCACTGAAGCTTTCTTT.

The CDR3 here is CSALNRKNTEAFF. CDR3 nucleotide sequence: TGCAGTGCCCTAAACCGGAAGAACACTGAAGCTTTCTTT. J is TRBJ1-1 and V is TRBV20-1; no firm D call. V lost 6 bases, J lost 1 base, and 12 bases lay in between. Germline CDR1 is DFQATT and CDR2 is SNEGSKA (reference sequence). The CDR3 is 13 amino acids.

The rearrangement links TRBV2 to TRBJ1-5; TRBD1 is a possible D gene (6 bases). Germline V gives CDR1 SNHLY, CDR2 FYNNEI. Trimming left V 3 bases short and J 6 bases short, with 15 bases between. CDR3 length: 15 amino acids. The CDR3 nucleotides read TGTGCCAGCAGTGATGGGGGGCGCAGGTTTCAGCCCCAGCATTTT. It is translated as CASSDGGRRFQPQHF.

This clonotype came up many times. The V and J genes are TRBV27 and TRBJ1-4; D is perhaps TRBD1 (6 bases). In germline, CDR1 is MNHEY, CDR2 SMNVEV (reference sequence). The CDR3 spans 15 residues. Trimming stripped 6 bases from V and 4 bases from J, with 15 bases between. CDR3 DNA sequence: TGTGCCAGCAGGGGACCCACAGGGATTAATGAAAAACTGTTTTTT. The encoded protein is CASRGPTGINEKLFF.

The chain uses TRBV4-1 and TRBJ1-5; maybe TRBD1 (5 bases). The V end was cut by 3 bases, the J end by 2 bases, with 11 bases between. CDR1 is MGHRA and CDR2 is YSYEKL in the germline V gene. The CDR3 is 15 amino acids. The DNA for the CDR3 is TGCGCCAGCAGCCAGGGACCTCCGGGCAATCAGCCCCAGCATTTT. Translation gives CASSQGPPGNQPQHF.

This clonotype has a count of ten or more. The J gene is TRBJ2-7, the V gene TRBV3-1, with D tentatively TRBD2 (5 bases). Between the trimmed V and J ends, which lost 0 bases and 10 bases, there was a span of 10 bases. The CDR3 is 12 residues long. Germline loops: CDR1 LGHDT, CDR2 YNNKEL (reference sequence). CDR3 residues: CASSQDWTGQYF. The CDR3 DNA follows: TGTGCCAGCAGCCAAGATTGGACGGGACAGTACTTC.

This clonotype has a handful of counts. The rearrangement uses TRBV28 and TRBJ2-4, with a weak D call TRBD1 (6 bases). The germline gives CDR1 MDHEN, CDR2 SYDVKM. The CDR3 length is 16 residues. The V gene lost 6 bases and the J gene lost 1 base, with 16 bases spanning the gap. The CDR3 bases are TGTGCCAGCAGGGACAGTTCACGGGCGGCCAAAAACATTCAGTACTTC. Amino acids: CASRDSSRAAKNIQYF.

This clonotype showed up many times. This chain connects TRBV7-6 to TRBJ2-5; TRBD2 matches 12 bases. The CDR3 spans 17 residues. CDR1 SGHVS and CDR2 FNYEAQ come from the germline V gene. The V gene end was trimmed by 5 bases and the J gene end by 7 bases; junction bases not matched to a gene: 14. This chain's CDR3 is CASSPRRGLAGRGTQYF. In DNA form, the CDR3 reads TGTGCCAGCAGCCCCCGGAGGGGACTAGCGGGCCGGGGGACCCAGTACTTC.